The present T cell receptor beta chain was sequenced within a study of cytomegalovirus exposure and HLA in healthy donors. Trimming removed 6 bases from V and 4 bases from J, with 7 bases in between. Germline CDR1 MNHEY, CDR2 SMNVEV (reference sequence). The CDR3 contains 11 residues. 13 Jbeta primers and 60 Vbeta primers were used for the PCR. Clones were read by immunoSEQ multiplex PCR, and TCRdb kept only the in-frame ones, dropping some. The sample contains about 130,000 clones, 80% of which appear only once. The chain is built from TRBV27 and TRBJ2-7; perhaps TRBD1 as D (6 bases). The TCR sequence derives from a woman aged 40 to 55 in good health and CMV-seronegative. The specimen was PBMCs. The CDR3 sequence is CASRRGYEQYF. CDR3 sequence (DNA): TGTGCCAGCAGGAGGGGGTACGAGCAGTACTTC.